This TCR beta chain was sequenced for a study of beta chain features in type 1 diabetes. All of the isolated RNA was reverse transcribed, so expressed TCRB transcripts were sequenced. Sequencing was performed with immunoSEQ multiplex PCR; in TCRdb, only in-frame clones are kept and a portion is missing. The repertoire holds approximately 340,000 clones, with approximately 15% as singletons. One heparinised blood draw, averaging about 116 mL, came from each donor. Researchers reported sorting CD4+ naive, central memory, regulatory and stem cell-like memory cells via CD45RO/CCR7/CD25/CD127/CD95/CD27. Regarding the study as a whole: More deletions and fewer insertions at VDJ junctions were seen in type 1 diabetes patients. Whether HLA type affects TCRB rearrangement stayed undetermined in the present work.

This clone was picked up a small number of times. Antigen specificity is unknown. The sample was naive CD4+ T cells from blood. This clonotype originated in a woman aged 18-35 years in good health.

DNA of the CDR3: TGTGCCACCAGCGTAGAGAATGAAAAACTGTTTTTT. It specifies CATSVENEKLFF. J is TRBJ1-4 and V is TRBV15; D unclear. V shed 5 bases and J shed 5 bases, with 6 bases lying between them. Germline V gives CDR1 LNHNV, CDR2 YYDKDF (reference sequence). This CDR3 is built from 12 residues.